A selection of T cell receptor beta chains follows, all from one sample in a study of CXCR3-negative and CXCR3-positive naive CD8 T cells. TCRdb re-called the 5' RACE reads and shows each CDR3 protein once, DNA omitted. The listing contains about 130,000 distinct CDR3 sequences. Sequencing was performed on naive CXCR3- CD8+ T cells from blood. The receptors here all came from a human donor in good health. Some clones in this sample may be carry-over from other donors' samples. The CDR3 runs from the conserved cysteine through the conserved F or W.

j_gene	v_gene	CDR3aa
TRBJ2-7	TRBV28	CASRTATGLYNTYEQYF
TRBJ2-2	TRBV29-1	CSVGLAGGGEELFF
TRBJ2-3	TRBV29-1	CSVVDETDTQYF
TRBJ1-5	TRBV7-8	CASSPWDRGSNQPQHF
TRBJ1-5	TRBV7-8	CASSLFFGSNQPQHF
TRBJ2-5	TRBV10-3	CAISEGRDTQETQYF
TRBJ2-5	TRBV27	CATLAFGDRKETQYF
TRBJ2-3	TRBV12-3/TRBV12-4	CASSFLAGGYTDTQYF
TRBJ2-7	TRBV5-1	CASSFGFLAGRYDEQYF
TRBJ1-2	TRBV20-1	CSATKGDEDYGYTF
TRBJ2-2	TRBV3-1	CASSQGALGGSGRPHSGELFF
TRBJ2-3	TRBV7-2	CASSLGAMVTDTQYF
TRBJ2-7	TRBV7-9	CASSLGPGHYEQYF
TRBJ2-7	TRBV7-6	CASSLSHRQGAFDEQYF
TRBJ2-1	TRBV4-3	CASSQEKGKQFF
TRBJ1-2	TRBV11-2	CASSFFTAGYTF
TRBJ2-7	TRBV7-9	CASSPGQGASEQYF
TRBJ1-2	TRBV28	CASSLLATGEGDGYTF
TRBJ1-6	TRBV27	CASSLGATGPLHF
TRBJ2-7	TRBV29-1	CSVRGTGSYSYEQYF
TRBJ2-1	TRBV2	CASSQSGTSAYNEQFF
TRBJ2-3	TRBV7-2	CASSAGLARTNTQYF
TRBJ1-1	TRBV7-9	CASGWDGNTEAFF
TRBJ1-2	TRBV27	CASSFRQGSNYGYTF
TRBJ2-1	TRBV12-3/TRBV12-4	CASQGSRYNEQFF
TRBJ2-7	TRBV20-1	CSARPLRQYYEQYF
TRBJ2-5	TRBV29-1	CSVVGRGVQETQYF
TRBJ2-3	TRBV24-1	CATSDRLVDTQYF